The present T cell receptor (beta chain) was sequenced within a study of blood T cell repertoires in COVID-19. Looking at the study overall: Sites in the United States, Italy and Spain provided acute and convalescent COVID-19 samples. PBMCs, B-cell-depleted T cells, or T cells provided the cDNA or gDNA that made up the material.

Authors' methods: Reference gene primer amplification gave nucleated cell count estimates. Libraries were prepared by immunoSEQ multiplex PCR; TCRdb keeps only in-frame clonotypes and omits some of them. That table is the source of V, J and clone size, and D and trimming were worked out from the DNA. The sample records 95,000 to 150,000 clones, around 88% being singletons. Germline V CDR1 and CDR2: KGHSH, LQKENI. The CDR3 extends over 14 amino acids. V lost 1 base, J lost 3 bases, and 9 bases lay in between. The chain couples TRBV18 to TRBJ1-2; the D gene is possibly TRBD1 (5 bases). The TCR was taken from a woman aged 45-65 years with active or convalescent COVID-19. The sequenced sample consisted of peripheral blood. The CDR3 sequence: CASSPRARDYGYTF. CDR3 DNA sequence: TGTGCCAGCTCACCACGGGCCAGGGACTATGGCTACACCTTC.